These T cell receptor beta chains were read from a single sample in a study of blood T cells in healthy people across ages. TCRdb redid the calling of the 5' RACE reads with MiXCR, one entry per CDR3 protein. The sample records approximately 1,700,000 distinct CDR3 sequences, around 40% being singletons. The material sequenced was blood. The source of these receptors is a human donor in good health. The CDR3 runs from the conserved cysteine through the conserved F or W.

j_gene: TRBJ1-2
v_gene: TRBV4-3
CDR3aa: CASSQEEGDGGYTF

j_gene: TRBJ1-2
v_gene: TRBV5-1
CDR3aa: CASSLGQPSNYGYTF

j_gene: TRBJ2-5
v_gene: TRBV29-1
CDR3aa: CSAPGTGGPGTQYF

j_gene: TRBJ1-1
v_gene: TRBV12-3/TRBV12-4
CDR3aa: CATRSNTEAFF

j_gene: TRBJ1-1
v_gene: TRBV11-1
CDR3aa: CASSLEGGSHTEAFF

j_gene: TRBJ1-2
v_gene: TRBV11-1
CDR3aa: CASSDPDRHIGHGYTF

j_gene: TRBJ2-7
v_gene: TRBV29-1
CDR3aa: CSVEEGKEQYF

j_gene: TRBJ2-5
v_gene: TRBV28
CDR3aa: CASSPPRSGETQYF

j_gene: TRBJ1-2
v_gene: TRBV10-3
CDR3aa: CATQDGQMGGYTF

j_gene: TRBJ1-5
v_gene: TRBV2
CDR3aa: CASSEVRGHQPQHF

j_gene: TRBJ2-5
v_gene: TRBV5-1
CDR3aa: CASSLAQEQETQYF

j_gene: .
v_gene: TRBV11-2
CDR3aa: CASSSSLASGRETQYF

j_gene: .
v_gene: TRBV28
CDR3aa: CASSLSSPGGNEQYF

j_gene: TRBJ2-7
v_gene: TRBV9
CDR3aa: CASSVAGTGYDEQYF

j_gene: TRBJ2-7
v_gene: TRBV20-1
CDR3aa: CSARVVRGASDLYEQYF

j_gene: TRBJ2-1
v_gene: TRBV7-3
CDR3aa: CASSLTGLAGARGNEQFF

j_gene: TRBJ1-1
v_gene: TRBV6-2/TRBV6-3
CDR3aa: CASIKQGTAQAFF

j_gene: TRBJ2-1
v_gene: TRBV29-1
CDR3aa: CSVTSQDRSGNEQFF

j_gene: TRBJ1-2
v_gene: TRBV24-1
CDR3aa: CATSDQGAAGYTF

j_gene: TRBJ2-3
v_gene: TRBV10-3
CDR3aa: CAISRGTDTQYF

j_gene: TRBJ2-7
v_gene: TRBV7-2
CDR3aa: CASSLSPSSVRSYEQYF

j_gene: TRBJ2-7
v_gene: TRBV27
CDR3aa: CASSLSDSYEQYF

j_gene: TRBJ2-1
v_gene: TRBV20-1
CDR3aa: CSARTSDYNEQFF

j_gene: TRBJ2-1
v_gene: TRBV7-9
CDR3aa: CASSSGLVIRFF

j_gene: TRBJ2-1
v_gene: TRBV27
CDR3aa: CASSAWGQGVLNEQFF

j_gene: TRBJ2-5
v_gene: TRBV4-1
CDR3aa: CASSQEPGREQYF

j_gene: TRBJ2-1
v_gene: TRBV12-3/TRBV12-4
CDR3aa: CASSSSRGGYEQFF

j_gene: TRBJ2-6
v_gene: TRBV24-1
CDR3aa: CATGGQTQTNSGANVLTF

j_gene: TRBJ2-1
v_gene: TRBV7-9
CDR3aa: CASSSPGARSYNEQFF